A single sample is the source of the 6 T cell receptor beta chains below, sequenced in a study of cytomegalovirus exposure and HLA in healthy donors. The PCR made use of 60 Vbeta and 13 Jbeta primers. Sequenced by immunoSEQ multiplex PCR; TCRdb stores in-frame clones only, minus some. The sample lists approximately 170,000 clones; approximately 81% were seen once. Sequencing used PBMCs. The receptors shown here come from a male donor in good health and CMV-seronegative.

V gene TRBV14 combines with J gene TRBJ2-7; 7 positions agree with TRBD1. This CDR3 region has 14 residues. The germline V gene encodes CDR1 SGHDN and CDR2 FVKESK. V dropped 4 bases and J dropped 4; count of bases not matched to a gene: 7. CDR3 in amino acids: CASSRGGATYEQYF. Written as DNA, the CDR3 is TGTGCCAGCAGCCGAGGGGGCGCAACTTACGAGCAGTACTTC.

This clone was counted only a few times. This chain links TRBV27 with TRBJ2-6, with a weak D call TRBD1 (6 bases). From germline, CDR1 is MNHEY and CDR2 SMNVEV (reference sequence). The CDR3 runs 18 residues. V was trimmed by 7 bases and J by 0 bases, leaving 19 bases between them. The CDR3 bases are TGTGCCAGCACCTTTCTACGACAGGTTCTCTCTGGGGCCAACGTCCTGACTTTC. Translated: CASTFLRQVLSGANVLTF.

This chain uses TRBV6-5 with TRBJ2-7; tentative D call: TRBD2 (6 bases). CDR3 length equals 13 residues. The germline V and J ends were trimmed by 5 bases and 0 bases, with 8 bases remaining between them. Germline V lookup: CDR1 MNHEY, CDR2 SVGAGI. Here the CDR3 reads CASSGRSSYEQYF. As DNA, the CDR3 is TGTGCCAGCAGTGGGAGGAGCTCCTACGAGCAGTACTTC.

The chain combines TRBV7-9 with TRBJ1-5; D unclear. The germline V gene encodes CDR1 SEHNR and CDR2 FQNEAQ (reference sequence). The CDR3 has 15 residues. V was clipped by 0 bases and J by 2 bases, with 8 bases between them. The CDR3 coding sequence is TGTGCCAGCAGCTTAGCTTCAGGTGGCAATCAGCCCCAGCATTTT. It is translated as CASSLASGGNQPQHF. The whole variable domain, filled in from reference TRBV7-9 and TRBJ1-5, reads DTGVSQNPRHKITKRGQNVTFRCDPISEHNRLYWYRQTLGQGPEFLTYFQNEAQLEKSRLLSDRFSAERPKGSFSTLEIQRTEQGDSAMYLCASSLASGGNQPQHFGDGTRLSIL.

On this clone itself: The germline gene is not matched at one end of the junction; a read error may be the cause. This rearrangement joins TRBV6-6 to TRBJ1-2, with 10 bases aligning to TRBD1. This CDR3 is built from 14 residues. Per germline, CDR1 MNHNY and CDR2 SVGAGI (reference sequence). The CDR3 here is CASSYGTGASGYPF. For the CDR3, the DNA is TGTGCCAGCAGTTACGGGACAGGGGCAAGTGGCTACCCCTTC.

This clone was seen once. The chain is built from TRBV4-3 and TRBJ2-6; D remains unclear. Germline V lookup: CDR1 LGHNA, CDR2 YSLEER. The CDR3 is made up of 16 amino acids. V lost 0 bases, J lost 2 bases, and 8 bases lay in between. CDR3 in DNA: TGCGCCAGCAGCCAAGAACCGGGTCCTGGGGCCAACGTCCTGACTTTC. Translation: CASSQEPGPGANVLTF.